Listed below are T cell receptor beta chains from one sample, sequenced in a study of a mutant IDH1 vaccine in newly diagnosed glioma. The antigens for these receptors are not known. Profiled with immunoSEQ multiplex PCR; TCRdb holds only in-frame clones, not every one. The data contain some 33,000 clones, just under 80% of them singletons. The sequenced sample was PBMCs, obtained from a glioma patient whose treatment included an IDH1 peptide vaccine. These receptors originate from a man aged 25-40 years with glioma. The CDR3 runs from the conserved cysteine through the conserved F or W. The order of the fields is D gene, CDR3 length, clone size, J gene, V gene, CDR3 protein, CDR3 DNA. D genes are given only for firm matches. Some rows have no size entry. The others give once, few or many, or a class for an expanded clone.

>TRBD1|19|once|TRBJ1-4|TRBV2
CASSEGGSGTGEINEKLFF
TGTGCCAGCAGTGAAGGTGGTTCCGGGACAGGGGAAATCAATGAAAAACTGTTTTTT
>TRBD1|13|NA|TRBJ1-1|TRBV30
CAWSGQGDTEAFF
TGTGCCTGGAGTGGACAGGGGGACACTGAAGCTTTCTTT
>TRBD1|14|once|TRBJ1-2|TRBV15
CATSRGTGAHGYTF
TGTGCCACCAGCAGGGGAACAGGGGCCCATGGCTACACCTTC
>TRBD2|17|once|TRBJ2-5|TRBV4-1
CASSPRRTSGSRETQYF
TGCGCCAGCAGCCCTAGAAGGACTAGCGGGAGTAGGGAGACCCAGTACTTC
>TRBD2|16|NA|TRBJ2-1|TRBV5-1
CASSLSGRISYNEQFF
TGCGCCAGCAGCCTTAGCGGGAGGATCTCCTACAATGAGCAGTTCTTC
>TRBD2|15|NA|TRBJ2-2|TRBV10-3
CAISDRVAGGGELFF
TGTGCCATCAGTGACCGGGTTGCGGGAGGTGGGGAGCTGTTTTTT
>TRBD1|15|NA|TRBJ1-3|TRBV5-5
CASSFDRGSGNTIYF
TGTGCCAGCAGCTTTGACAGGGGCAGTGGAAACACCATATATTTT
>TRBD1|15|NA|TRBJ1-4|TRBV7-2
CASSPPGQGNEKLFF
TGTGCCAGCAGCCCCCCGGGACAGGGTAATGAAAAACTGTTTTTT
>TRBD1|12|few|TRBJ1-1|TRBV28
CASRPGGTEAFF
TGTGCCAGCAGACCAGGGGGCACTGAAGCTTTCTTT
>NA|14|few|TRBJ1-1|TRBV5-4
CASSSIYRETEAFF
TGTGCCAGCAGCTCAATCTACAGGGAAACTGAAGCTTTCTTT
>NA|14|NA|TRBJ1-4|TRBV30
CATPFVGSNEKLFF
TGTGCCACCCCTTTTGTGGGAAGTAATGAAAAACTGTTTTTT
>NA|15|few|TRBJ2-7|TRBV7-8
CASSLARQATYEQYF
TGTGCCAGCAGCTTAGCGCGGCAGGCGACCTACGAGCAGTACTTC
>TRBD2|15|NA|TRBJ2-2|TRBV27
CASSPLAGGTGELFF
TGTGCCAGCAGTCCCCTAGCGGGGGGCACCGGGGAGCTGTTTTTT
>TRBD2|17|NA|TRBJ2-2|TRBV4-1
CASSQVLAGVNTGELFF
TGCGCCAGCAGCCAAGTCCTAGCGGGAGTAAACACCGGGGAGCTGTTTTTT
>NA|13|NA|TRBJ2-7|TRBV7-9
CASSRDTGYEQYF
TGTGCCAGCAGCCGGGACACAGGCTACGAGCAGTACTTC
>NA|15|NA|TRBJ1-1|TRBV27
CASIPQGSPNTEAFF
TGTGCCAGCATTCCTCAGGGTTCCCCGAACACTGAAGCTTTCTTT
>TRBD1|13|NA|TRBJ2-7|TRBV27
CASTGQGAHEQYF
TGTGCCAGTACGGGACAGGGGGCCCACGAGCAGTACTTC
>NA|15|NA|TRBJ1-1|TRBV7-6
CASSRSSLSNTEAFF
TGTGCCAGCAGCCGGAGTTCACTCTCGAACACTGAAGCTTTCTTT
>NA|15|NA|TRBJ2-7|TRBV7-9
CASSSKLGLSYEQYF
TGTGCCAGCAGCTCGAAATTGGGCTTGAGCTACGAGCAGTACTTC
>NA|11|NA|TRBJ1-4|TRBV4-2
CASSQREKLFF
TGTGCCAGCAGCCAAAGGGAAAAACTGTTTTTT
>NA|13|NA|TRBJ1-1|TRBV10-3
CAAGGAMNTEAFF
TGTGCCGCCGGGGGAGCCATGAACACTGAAGCTTTCTTT
>NA|15|NA|TRBJ1-1|TRBV6-6
CASSFESPLNTEAFF
TGTGCCAGCAGTTTTGAGAGCCCACTGAACACTGAAGCTTTCTTT
>NA|13|NA|TRBJ1-5|TRBV7-2
CASSLGRNQPQHF
TGTGCCAGCAGCCTGGGACGTAATCAGCCCCAGCATTTT
>NA|14|NA|TRBJ2-7|TRBV27
CASSLIDSSYEQYF
TGTGCCAGCAGTTTAATCGACAGTTCCTACGAGCAGTACTTC
>TRBD1|16|few|TRBJ1-1|TRBV5-4
CASSSGQDFMNTEAFF
TGTGCCAGCAGCTCCGGACAGGATTTTATGAACACTGAAGCTTTCTTT
>TRBD2|16|NA|TRBJ2-7|TRBV4-1
CASSQIRDGTTYEQYF
TGCGCCAGCAGCCAAATCCGGGACGGGACTACCTACGAGCAGTACTTC
>NA|15|NA|TRBJ2-5|TRBV29-1
CSVEGDPGQKETQYF
TGCAGCGTTGAAGGCGATCCGGGACAAAAAGAGACCCAGTACTTC
>NA|15|NA|TRBJ1-1|TRBV28
CASSFSPNRRVKAFF
TGTGCCAGCAGTTTTTCCCCCAATCGTAGGGTAAAAGCTTTCTTT
>TRBD2|20|NA|TRBJ2-7|TRBV9
CASSVATEYSQGREVYEQYF
TGTGCCAGCAGCGTAGCTACCGAGTATTCCCAGGGTCGGGAGGTCTACGAGCAGTACTTC
>NA|14|NA|TRBJ2-7|TRBV4-1
CASSQDWQGYEQYF
TGCGCCAGCAGCCAAGACTGGCAGGGCTACGAGCAGTACTTC